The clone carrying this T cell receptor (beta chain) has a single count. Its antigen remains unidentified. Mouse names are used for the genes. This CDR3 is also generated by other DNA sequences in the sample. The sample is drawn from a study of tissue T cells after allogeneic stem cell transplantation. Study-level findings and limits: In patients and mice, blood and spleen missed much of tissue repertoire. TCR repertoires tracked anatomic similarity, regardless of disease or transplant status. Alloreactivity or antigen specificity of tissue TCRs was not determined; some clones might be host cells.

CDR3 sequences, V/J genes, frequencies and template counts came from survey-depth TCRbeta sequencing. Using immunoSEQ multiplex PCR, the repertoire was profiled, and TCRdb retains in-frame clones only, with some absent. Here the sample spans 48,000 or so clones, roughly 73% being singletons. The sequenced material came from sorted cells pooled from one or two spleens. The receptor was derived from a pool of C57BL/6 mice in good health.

The covered CDR3 bases are TGTGCCAGCTCTCTCGAGGGGAACAACCAGGCTCCGCTT. Translating it yields CASSLEGNNQAPL. In full, the CDR3 reads CASSLEGNNQAPLF. The chain couples TRBV12-1 to TRBJ1-5, with D tentatively TRBD1 (5 bases). The CDR3 goes on 1 residue after the read ends, and that part is filled in from the germline J gene. Germline assignment: CDR1 SGHSN and CDR2 HYEKVE. The CDR3 consists of 14 residues. Trimming took off 0 bases at V and 1 base at J, with 6 bases between the two ends.